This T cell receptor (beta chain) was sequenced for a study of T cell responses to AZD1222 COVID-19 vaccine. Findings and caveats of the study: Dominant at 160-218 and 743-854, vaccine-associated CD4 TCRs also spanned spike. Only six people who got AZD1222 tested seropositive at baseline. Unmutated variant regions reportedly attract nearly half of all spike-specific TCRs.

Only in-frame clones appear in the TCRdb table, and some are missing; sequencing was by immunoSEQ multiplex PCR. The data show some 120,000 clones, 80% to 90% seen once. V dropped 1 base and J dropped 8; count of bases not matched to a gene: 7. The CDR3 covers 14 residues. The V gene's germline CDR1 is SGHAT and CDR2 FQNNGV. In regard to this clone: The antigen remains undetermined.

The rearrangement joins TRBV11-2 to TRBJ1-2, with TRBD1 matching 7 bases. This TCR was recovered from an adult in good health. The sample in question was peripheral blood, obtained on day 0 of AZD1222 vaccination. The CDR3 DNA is TGTGCCAGCAGCTTAGTGAGGGGGCGAGGAGGCTACACCTTC. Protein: CASSLVRGRGGYTF.